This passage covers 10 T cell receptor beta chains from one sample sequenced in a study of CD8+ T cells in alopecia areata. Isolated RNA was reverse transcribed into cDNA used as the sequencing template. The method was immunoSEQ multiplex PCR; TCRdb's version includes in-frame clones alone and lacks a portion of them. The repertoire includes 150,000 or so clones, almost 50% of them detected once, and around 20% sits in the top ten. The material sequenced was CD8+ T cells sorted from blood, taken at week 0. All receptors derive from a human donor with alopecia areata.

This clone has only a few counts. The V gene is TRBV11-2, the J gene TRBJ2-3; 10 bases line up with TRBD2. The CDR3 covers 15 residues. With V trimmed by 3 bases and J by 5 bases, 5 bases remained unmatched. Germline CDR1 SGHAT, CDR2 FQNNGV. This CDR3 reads CASSLASGGLDTQYF. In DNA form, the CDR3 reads TGTGCCAGCAGCTTGGCTAGCGGGGGTCTAGATACGCAGTATTTT.

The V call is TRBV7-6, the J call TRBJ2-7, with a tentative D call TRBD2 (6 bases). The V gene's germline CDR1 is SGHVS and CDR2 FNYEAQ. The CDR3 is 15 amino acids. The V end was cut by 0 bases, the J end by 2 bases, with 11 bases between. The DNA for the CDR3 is TGTGCCAGCAGCTTAGCGGAGGAGGGTACCTACGAGCAGTACTTC. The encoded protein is CASSLAEEGTYEQYF. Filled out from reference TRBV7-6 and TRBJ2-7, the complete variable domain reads GAGVSQSPRYKVTKRGQDVALRCDPISGHVSLYWYRQALGQGPEFLTYFNYEAQQDKSGLPNDRFSAERPEGSISTLTIQRTEQRDSAMYRCASSLAEEGTYEQYFGPGTRLTVT.

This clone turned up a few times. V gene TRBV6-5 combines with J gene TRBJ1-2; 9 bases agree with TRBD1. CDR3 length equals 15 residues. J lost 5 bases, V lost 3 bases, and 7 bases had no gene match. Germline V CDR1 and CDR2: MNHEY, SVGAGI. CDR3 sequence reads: CASSYSDRGYYGYTF. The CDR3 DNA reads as TGTGCCAGCAGTTATTCGGACAGGGGTTATTATGGCTACACCTTC.

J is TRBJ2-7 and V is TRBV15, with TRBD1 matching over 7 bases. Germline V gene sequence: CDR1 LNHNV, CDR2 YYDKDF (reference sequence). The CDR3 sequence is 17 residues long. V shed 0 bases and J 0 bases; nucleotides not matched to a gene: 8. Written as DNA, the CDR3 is TGTGCCACCAGCAGAGATCTGGGGACAGAAAGCTCCTACGAGCAGTACTTC. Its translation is CATSRDLGTESSYEQYF.

The CDR3 DNA sequence: TGTGCCAGCAGTGGACAAAACACCGGGGAGCTGTTTTTT. Residues: CASSGQNTGELFF. The chain has TRBV6-6 and TRBJ2-2; tentative D call: TRBD1 (5 bases). V lost 5 bases, J lost 2 bases, and 6 bases lay in between. The germline V gene has CDR1 MNHNY and CDR2 SVGAGI (reference sequence). The CDR3 consists of 13 residues.

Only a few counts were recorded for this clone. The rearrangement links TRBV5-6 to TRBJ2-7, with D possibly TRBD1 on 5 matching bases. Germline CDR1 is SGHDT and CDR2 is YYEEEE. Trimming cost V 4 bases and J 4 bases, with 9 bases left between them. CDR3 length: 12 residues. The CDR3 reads CASSHDRYEQYF. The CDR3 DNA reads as TGTGCCAGCAGCCACGACAGATACGAGCAGTACTTC.

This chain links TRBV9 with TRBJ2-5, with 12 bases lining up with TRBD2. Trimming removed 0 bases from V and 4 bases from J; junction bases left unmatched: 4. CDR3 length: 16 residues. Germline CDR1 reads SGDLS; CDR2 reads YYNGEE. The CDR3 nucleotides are TGTGCCAGCAGCGTAGGATCTAGCGGGGGGGCAGAGACCCAGTACTTC. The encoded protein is CASSVGSSGGAETQYF.

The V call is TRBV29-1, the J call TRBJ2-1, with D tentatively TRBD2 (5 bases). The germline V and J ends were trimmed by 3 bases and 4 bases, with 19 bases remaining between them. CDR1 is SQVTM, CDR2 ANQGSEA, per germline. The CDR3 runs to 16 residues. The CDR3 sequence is CSVELLDSKYYNEQFF. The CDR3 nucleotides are TGCAGCGTTGAGTTACTGGACTCAAAATATTACAATGAGCAGTTCTTC.

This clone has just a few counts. Here the CDR3 DNA reads TGCGCCAGCAGGTATGAATCCTGGACTGAAGCTTTCTTT. Encoded protein: CASRYESWTEAFF. This chain connects TRBV10-2 to TRBJ1-1, with no clear D. Trimming left V 6 bases short and J 5 bases short, with 13 bases between. The germline V gene has CDR1 WSHSY and CDR2 SAAADI. The CDR3 spans 13 residues.

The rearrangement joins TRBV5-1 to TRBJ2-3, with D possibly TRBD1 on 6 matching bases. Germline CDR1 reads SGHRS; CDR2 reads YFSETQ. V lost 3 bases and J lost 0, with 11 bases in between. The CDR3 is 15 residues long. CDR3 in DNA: TGCGCCAGCAGCTGGACAGTAGCCAGCACAGATACGCAGTATTTT. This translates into CASSWTVASTDTQYF.